Listed here is a single TCR beta chain. Method: immunoSEQ multiplex PCR; TCRdb's copy keeps in-frame clones and lacks some. This table has around 130,000 clones, 75% to 90% appearing once. This specimen belongs to a study of blood T cell repertoires in COVID-19. Study-wide context: Acute and convalescent COVID-19 specimens originated in the United States, Italy and Spain. PBMCs, B-cell-depleted T cells, or T cells provided the cDNA or gDNA that made up the material.

Sequencing used peripheral blood. This TCR derives from a man aged 60-69 years with active or convalescent COVID-19.

The CDR3 DNA reads TGCGCCAGCAGCCAAGTAACAGGGGATCAGCCCCAGCATTTT. As protein: CASSQVTGDQPQHF. The J gene is TRBJ1-5, the V gene TRBV4-1; 7 nucleotides agree with TRBD1. J was trimmed by 5 bases and V by 1 base; bases with no gene match: 2. Germline V gene lookup returns CDR1 MGHRA and CDR2 YSYEKL. The CDR3 loop spans 14 amino acids.